Sequencing of this T cell receptor (beta chain) was carried out in a study of chemoradiotherapy in HPV16-positive cancers. Details on this clone: The target antigen is unknown.

General observations from the study: During treatment, candidate HPV-specific clones and E7-related motifs expanded in tumor.

Libraries were prepared by immunoSEQ multiplex PCR; TCRdb keeps only in-frame clonotypes and omits some of them. The sample shows about 9,500 clones, around 70% of them seen only once. This receptor was taken from a human donor with HPV-associated anogenital cancer. The specimen was obtained from a patient who underwent chemoradiotherapy.

The CDR3: CASSFGSTDTQYF. The CDR3 DNA reads as TGTGCCAGCAGTTTCGGAAGCACAGATACGCAGTATTTT. The genes are TRBV28 and TRBJ2-3; unclear D gene. Per the germline V gene, CDR1 is MDHEN and CDR2 is SYDVKM. CDR3 length: 13 amino acids. V lost 3 bases and J lost 0, with 4 bases in between.